A selection of T cell receptor beta chains follows, all from one sample in a study of Tregs in tolerant kidney transplant recipients. Clones were read by immunoSEQ multiplex PCR, and TCRdb kept only the in-frame ones, dropping some. The table has tens of thousands of clones, roughly 84% seen once. The sequencing input was CD4+ T cells from blood. All receptors derive from a human donor in good health. The CDR3 runs from the conserved cysteine through the conserved F or W. A D gene is named only where the DNA matches it firmly. Not all rows give a size; the values are once, few, many and, for expanded clones, a class.

j_call: TRBJ2-7
d_call: NA
v_call: TRBV19
clone_size: once
cdr3_aa: CASSIQADSYYEQYF
cdr3_nt: TGTGCCAGTAGTATCCAGGCAGATAGTTACTACGAGCAGTACTTC

j_call: TRBJ2-1
d_call: NA
v_call: TRBV5-4
clone_size: NA
cdr3_aa: CASSLTPVNEQFF
cdr3_nt: TGTGCCAGCAGCTTAACTCCTGTCAATGAGCAGTTCTTC

j_call: TRBJ1-6
d_call: NA
v_call: TRBV7-2
clone_size: NA
cdr3_aa: CATQREWDSPLHF
cdr3_nt: TGTGCCACCCAGCGTGAGTGGGATTCACCCCTCCACTTT

j_call: TRBJ1-5
d_call: NA
v_call: TRBV30
clone_size: NA
cdr3_aa: CAWSVSGNQPQHF
cdr3_nt: TGTGCCTGGAGTGTAAGCGGCAATCAGCCCCAGCATTTT

j_call: TRBJ1-5
d_call: NA
v_call: TRBV28
clone_size: few
cdr3_aa: CASSLRLGNQPQHF
cdr3_nt: TGTGCCAGCAGTCTCCGACTAGGGAATCAGCCCCAGCATTTT

j_call: TRBJ2-1
d_call: NA
v_call: TRBV11-1
clone_size: NA
cdr3_aa: CASSSRWGSYNEQFF
cdr3_nt: TGTGCCAGCAGCTCAAGATGGGGGTCCTACAATGAGCAGTTCTTC

j_call: TRBJ2-2
d_call: TRBD1
v_call: TRBV5-1
clone_size: NA
cdr3_aa: CASSLEDRGANTGELFF
cdr3_nt: TGCGCCAGCAGCTTGGAGGACAGGGGTGCGAACACCGGGGAGCTGTTTTTT

j_call: TRBJ2-1
d_call: TRBD2
v_call: TRBV29-1
clone_size: few
cdr3_aa: CSGLAGSSYNEQFF
cdr3_nt: TGCAGCGGGCTAGCGGGTAGCTCCTACAATGAGCAGTTCTTC

j_call: TRBJ1-1
d_call: NA
v_call: TRBV6-5
clone_size: few
cdr3_aa: CASSSSTEAFF
cdr3_nt: TGTGCCAGCAGTTCGAGCACTGAAGCTTTCTTT

j_call: TRBJ2-7
d_call: NA
v_call: TRBV7-6
clone_size: NA
cdr3_aa: CASSLVSGEQYF
cdr3_nt: TGTGCCAGCAGCTTAGTCTCGGGCGAGCAGTACTTC

j_call: TRBJ1-4
d_call: TRBD1
v_call: TRBV9
clone_size: NA
cdr3_aa: CASSAGQVNEKLFF
cdr3_nt: TGTGCCAGCAGCGCGGGACAGGTTAATGAAAAACTGTTTTTT

j_call: TRBJ2-3
d_call: NA
v_call: TRBV5-1
clone_size: NA
cdr3_aa: CASSPGPTDTQYF
cdr3_nt: TGCGCCAGCAGCCCGGGACCCACAGATACGCAGTATTTT

j_call: TRBJ2-1
d_call: TRBD2
v_call: TRBV5-1
clone_size: once
cdr3_aa: CASSLRGLADRGYNEQFF
cdr3_nt: TGCGCCAGCAGCTTGAGGGGTCTAGCGGACCGAGGGTACAATGAGCAGTTCTTC

j_call: TRBJ1-3
d_call: NA
v_call: TRBV6-1
clone_size: few
cdr3_aa: CASSEQAAFGNTIYF
cdr3_nt: TGTGCCAGCAGTGAACAGGCGGCGTTTGGAAACACCATATATTTT

j_call: TRBJ2-3
d_call: NA
v_call: TRBV21-1
clone_size: NA
cdr3_aa: CASSKERAGGGTDTQYF
cdr3_nt: TGTGCCAGCAGCAAAGAAAGGGCGGGAGGGGGCACAGATACGCAGTATTTT

j_call: TRBJ2-7
d_call: NA
v_call: TRBV7-3
clone_size: NA
cdr3_aa: CASFPIRGFYEQYF
cdr3_nt: TGTGCCAGCTTCCCGATAAGGGGTTTTTACGAGCAGTACTTC

j_call: TRBJ2-2
d_call: TRBD1
v_call: TRBV30
clone_size: NA
cdr3_aa: CAWSRGRGRRTGELFF
cdr3_nt: TGTGCCTGGAGTCGAGGCAGGGGGCGCCGGACCGGGGAGCTGTTTTTT

j_call: TRBJ1-3
d_call: NA
v_call: TRBV7-6
clone_size: NA
cdr3_aa: CASSREGSGNTIYF
cdr3_nt: TGTGCCAGCAGCAGGGAGGGCTCTGGAAACACCATATATTTT

j_call: TRBJ1-2
d_call: TRBD1
v_call: TRBV11-3
clone_size: NA
cdr3_aa: CASSLTGEFSYGYTF
cdr3_nt: TGTGCCAGCAGCTTGACAGGGGAGTTTAGCTATGGCTACACCTTC